Here is one TCR beta chain with its context. Its antigen is unidentified. Trimming pared 0 bases from V and 4 bases from J, leaving 5 bases between. The CDR3 runs to 13 residues. Per germline, CDR1 LGHNA and CDR2 YNFKEQ. TCRdb reprocessed the 5' RACE reads with MiXCR, giving one entry per CDR3 protein. The profile shows just over 350,000 distinct CDR3 sequences, 13% to 15% of them singletons. This sample was included in a study of T-cell memory formation after mild COVID-19. Background on the study: There were largely donor-specific TCR clusters. The study's findings and limits: Clones that contracted from day 15 to 85 had balanced CD4/CD8; later expanders were CD4+ biased.

The chain couples TRBV4-2 to TRBJ2-3, with D unclear. The sequence was obtained from a young man who had mild COVID-19 (a few samples of this study predate the infection). Cell type and time point are not known. Sequencing used PBMCs or a T cell subset sorted from them (not recorded which). The CDR3 DNA follows: TGTGCCAGCAGCCAAGAGATGGCAGATACGCAGTATTTT. This gives the protein CASSQEMADTQYF.